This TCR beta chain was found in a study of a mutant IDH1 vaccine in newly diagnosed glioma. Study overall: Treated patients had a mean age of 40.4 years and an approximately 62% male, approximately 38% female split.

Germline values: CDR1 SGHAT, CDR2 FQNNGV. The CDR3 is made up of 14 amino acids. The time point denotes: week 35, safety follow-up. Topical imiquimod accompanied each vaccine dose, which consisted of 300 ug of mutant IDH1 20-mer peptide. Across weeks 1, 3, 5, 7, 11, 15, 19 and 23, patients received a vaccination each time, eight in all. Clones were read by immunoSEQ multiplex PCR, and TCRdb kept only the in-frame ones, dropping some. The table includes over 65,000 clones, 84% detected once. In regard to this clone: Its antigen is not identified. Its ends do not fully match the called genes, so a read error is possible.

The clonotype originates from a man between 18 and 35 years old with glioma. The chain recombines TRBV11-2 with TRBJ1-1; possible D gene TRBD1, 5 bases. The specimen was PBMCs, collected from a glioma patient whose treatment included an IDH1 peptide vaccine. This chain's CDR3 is CASSLDGADVRMWF. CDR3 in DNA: TGTGCCAGCAGCTTAGATGGGGCAGACGTCAGGATGTGGTTT.